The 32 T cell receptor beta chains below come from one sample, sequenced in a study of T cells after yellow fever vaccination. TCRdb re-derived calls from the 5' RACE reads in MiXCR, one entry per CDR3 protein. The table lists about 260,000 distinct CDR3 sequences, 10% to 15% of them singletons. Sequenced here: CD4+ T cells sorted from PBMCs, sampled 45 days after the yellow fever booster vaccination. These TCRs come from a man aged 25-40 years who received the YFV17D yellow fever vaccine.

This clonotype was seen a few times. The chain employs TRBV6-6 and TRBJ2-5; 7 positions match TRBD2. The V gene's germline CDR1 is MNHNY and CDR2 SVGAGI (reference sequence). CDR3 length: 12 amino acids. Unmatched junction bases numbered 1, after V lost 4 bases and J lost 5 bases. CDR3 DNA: TGTGCCAGCAGTTGGGGGGGTGAGACCCAGTACTTC. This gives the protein CASSWGGETQYF.

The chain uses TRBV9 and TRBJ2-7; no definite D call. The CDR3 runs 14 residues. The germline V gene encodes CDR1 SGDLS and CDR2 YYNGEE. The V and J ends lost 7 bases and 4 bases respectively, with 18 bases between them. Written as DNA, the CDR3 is TGTGCCAGCGGCCCAATGGGAAAGGGTTACGAGCAGTACTTC. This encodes CASGPMGKGYEQYF.

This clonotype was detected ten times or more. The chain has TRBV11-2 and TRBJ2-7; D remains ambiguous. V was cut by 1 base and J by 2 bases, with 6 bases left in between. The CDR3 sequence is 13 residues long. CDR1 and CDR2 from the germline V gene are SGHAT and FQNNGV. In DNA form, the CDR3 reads TGTGCCAGCAGCTTAGCCGTTCCCTACGAGCAGTACTTC. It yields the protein CASSLAVPYEQYF.

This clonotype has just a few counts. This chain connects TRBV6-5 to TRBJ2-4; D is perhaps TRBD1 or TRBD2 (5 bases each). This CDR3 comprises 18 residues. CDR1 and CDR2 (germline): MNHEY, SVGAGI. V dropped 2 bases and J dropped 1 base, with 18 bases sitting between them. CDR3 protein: CASSYEGGLAGAKNIQYF. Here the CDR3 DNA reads TGTGCCAGCAGTTACGAGGGTGGGCTTGCAGGGGCCAAAAACATTCAGTACTTC.

CDR3 sequence reads: CGARGRNTDTQYF. The CDR3 coding sequence is TGCGGAGCTCGGGGCAGAAACACAGATACGCAGTATTTT. The gene calls are TRBV29-1 and TRBJ2-3, with D perhaps matching TRBD1 or TRBD2 (5 bases each). Germline CDR1 reads SQVTM; CDR2 reads ANQGSEA. The CDR3 has 13 residues.

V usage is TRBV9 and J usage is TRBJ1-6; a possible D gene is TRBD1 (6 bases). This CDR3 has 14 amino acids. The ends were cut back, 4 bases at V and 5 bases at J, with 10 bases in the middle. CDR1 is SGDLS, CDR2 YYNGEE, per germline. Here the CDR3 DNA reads TGTGCCAGCAGCTCCCAGGGGCATAATTCACCCCTCCACTTT. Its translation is CASSSQGHNSPLHF. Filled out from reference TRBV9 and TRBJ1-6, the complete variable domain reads DSGVTQTPKHLITATGQRVTLRCSPRSGDLSVYWYQQSLDQGLQFLIQYYNGEERAKGNILERFSAQQFPDLHSELNLSSLELGDSALYFCASSSQGHNSPLHFGNGTRLTVT.

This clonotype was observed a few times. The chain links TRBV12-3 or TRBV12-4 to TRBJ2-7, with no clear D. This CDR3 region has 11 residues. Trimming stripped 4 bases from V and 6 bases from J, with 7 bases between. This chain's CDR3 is CASSSVSEQYF. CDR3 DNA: TGTGCCAGCAGTTCGGTGTCCGAGCAGTACTTC.

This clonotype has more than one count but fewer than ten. This CDR3 is CASSLRGGTGELFF. Here the CDR3 DNA reads TGTGCCAGCAGCTTAAGGGGTGGCACCGGGGAGCTGTTTTTT. V gene TRBV7-2 combines with J gene TRBJ2-2; tentative D call: TRBD1 (5 bases). CDR3 size: 14 residues. The germline V gene encodes CDR1 SGHTA and CDR2 FQGNSA. The germline V and J ends were trimmed by 2 bases and 4 bases, with 8 bases remaining between them.

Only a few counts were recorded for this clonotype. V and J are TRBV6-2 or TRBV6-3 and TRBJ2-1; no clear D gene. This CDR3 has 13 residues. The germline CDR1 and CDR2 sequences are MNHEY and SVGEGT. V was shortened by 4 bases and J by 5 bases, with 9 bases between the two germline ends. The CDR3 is CASSLPSDNEQFF. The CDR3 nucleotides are TGTGCCAGCAGTTTACCGAGTGACAATGAGCAGTTCTTC.

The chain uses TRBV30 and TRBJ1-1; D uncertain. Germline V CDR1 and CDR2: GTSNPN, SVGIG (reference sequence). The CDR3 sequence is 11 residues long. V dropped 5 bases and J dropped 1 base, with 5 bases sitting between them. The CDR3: CAWAWNTEAFF. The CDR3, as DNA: TGTGCCTGGGCTTGGAACACTGAAGCTTTCTTT.

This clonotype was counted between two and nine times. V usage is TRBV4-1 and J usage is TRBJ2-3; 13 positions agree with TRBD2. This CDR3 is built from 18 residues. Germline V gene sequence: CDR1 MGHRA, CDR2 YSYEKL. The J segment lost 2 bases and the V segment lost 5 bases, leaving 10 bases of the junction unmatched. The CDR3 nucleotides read TGCGCCAGCAGCTACACTAGCGGGAGGGCCCTGATCACAGATACGCAGTATTTT. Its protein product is CASSYTSGRALITDTQYF.

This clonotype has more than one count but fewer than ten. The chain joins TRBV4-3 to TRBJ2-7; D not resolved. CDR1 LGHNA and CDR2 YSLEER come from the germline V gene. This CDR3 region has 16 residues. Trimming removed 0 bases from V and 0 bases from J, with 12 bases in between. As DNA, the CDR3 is TGCGCCAGCAGCCAAGAACGGACCCACAGCTCCTACGAGCAGTACTTC. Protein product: CASSQERTHSSYEQYF.

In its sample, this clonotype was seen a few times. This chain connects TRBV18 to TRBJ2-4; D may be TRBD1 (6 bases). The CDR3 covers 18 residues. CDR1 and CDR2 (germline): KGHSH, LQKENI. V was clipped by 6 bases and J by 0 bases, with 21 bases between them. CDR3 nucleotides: TGTGCCAGCTCCCGGCCGGGACACCCAGACCTAGCCAAAAACATTCAGTACTTC. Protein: CASSRPGHPDLAKNIQYF.

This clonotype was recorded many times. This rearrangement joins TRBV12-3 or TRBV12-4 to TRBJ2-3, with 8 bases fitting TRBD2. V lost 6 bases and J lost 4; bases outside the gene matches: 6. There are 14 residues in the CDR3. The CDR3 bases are TGTGCCAGCAGCTTAAGCGGGAGTTCAGATACGCAGTATTTT. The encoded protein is CASSLSGSSDTQYF.

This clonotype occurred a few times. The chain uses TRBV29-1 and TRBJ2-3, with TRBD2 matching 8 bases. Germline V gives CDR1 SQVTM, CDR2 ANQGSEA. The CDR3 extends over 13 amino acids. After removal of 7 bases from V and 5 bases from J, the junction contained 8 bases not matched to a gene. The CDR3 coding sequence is TGCAGCGGAACGGCGGGAGGCGAAGATACGCAGTATTTT. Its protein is CSGTAGGEDTQYF.

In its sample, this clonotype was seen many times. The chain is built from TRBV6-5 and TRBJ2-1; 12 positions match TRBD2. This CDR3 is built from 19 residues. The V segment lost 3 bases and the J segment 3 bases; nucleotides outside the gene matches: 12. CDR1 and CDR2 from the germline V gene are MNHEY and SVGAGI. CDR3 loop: CASSYVTSGRPYLYNEQFF. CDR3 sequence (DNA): TGTGCCAGCAGTTATGTCACTAGCGGGAGGCCCTACCTCTACAATGAGCAGTTCTTC.

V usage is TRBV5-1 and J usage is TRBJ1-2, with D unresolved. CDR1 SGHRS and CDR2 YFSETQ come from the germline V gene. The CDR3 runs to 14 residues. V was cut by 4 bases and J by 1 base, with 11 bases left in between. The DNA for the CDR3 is TGCGCCAGCAGCCCGGACCGTCGTAACTATGGCTACACCTTC. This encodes CASSPDRRNYGYTF.

CDR3 amino acids: CASSPSTGSYNEQFF. The CDR3 bases are TGTGCCAGCAGTCCGTCGACAGGTTCATACAATGAGCAGTTCTTC. The V call is TRBV25-1, the J call TRBJ2-1; a possible D gene is TRBD1 (6 bases). The CDR3 contains 15 residues. The germline V and J ends were trimmed by 5 bases and 4 bases, with 15 bases remaining between them. In germline, CDR1 is MGHDK, CDR2 SYGVNS.

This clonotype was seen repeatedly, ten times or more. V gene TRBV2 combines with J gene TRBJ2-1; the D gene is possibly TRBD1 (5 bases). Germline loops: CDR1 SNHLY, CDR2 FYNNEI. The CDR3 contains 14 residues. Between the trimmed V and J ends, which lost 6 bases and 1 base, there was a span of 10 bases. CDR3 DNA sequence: TGTGCCAGCAGGTTAGCAGGGTCCTACAATGAGCAGTTCTTC. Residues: CASRLAGSYNEQFF.

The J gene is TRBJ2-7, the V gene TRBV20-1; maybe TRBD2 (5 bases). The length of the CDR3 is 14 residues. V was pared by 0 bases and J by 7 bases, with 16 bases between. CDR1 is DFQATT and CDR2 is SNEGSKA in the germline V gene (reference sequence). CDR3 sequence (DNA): TGCAGTGCTAGAGATGAGGGCCTAGCTGGGGAGCAGTACTTC. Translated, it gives CSARDEGLAGEQYF.

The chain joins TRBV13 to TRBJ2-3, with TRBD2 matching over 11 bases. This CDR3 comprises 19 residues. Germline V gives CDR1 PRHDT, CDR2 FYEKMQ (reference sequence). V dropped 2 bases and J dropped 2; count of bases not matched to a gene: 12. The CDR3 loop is CASSLRYTSGGPYTDTQYF. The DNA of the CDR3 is TGTGCCAGCAGCTTACGATATACTAGCGGGGGACCATACACAGATACGCAGTATTTT.

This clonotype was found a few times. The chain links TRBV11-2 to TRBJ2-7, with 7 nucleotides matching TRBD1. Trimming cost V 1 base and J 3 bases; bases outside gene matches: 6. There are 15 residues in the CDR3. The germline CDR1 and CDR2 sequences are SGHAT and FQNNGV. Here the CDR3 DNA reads TGTGCCAGCAGCTTAGCCCCGGGACAGATCTACGAGCAGTACTTC. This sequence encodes CASSLAPGQIYEQYF. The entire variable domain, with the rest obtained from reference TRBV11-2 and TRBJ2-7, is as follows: EAGVAQSPRYKIIEKRQSVAFWCNPISGHATLYWYQQILGQGPKLLIQFQNNGVVDDSQLPKDRFSAERLKGVDSTLKIQPAKLEDSAVYLCASSLAPGQIYEQYFGPGTRLTVT.

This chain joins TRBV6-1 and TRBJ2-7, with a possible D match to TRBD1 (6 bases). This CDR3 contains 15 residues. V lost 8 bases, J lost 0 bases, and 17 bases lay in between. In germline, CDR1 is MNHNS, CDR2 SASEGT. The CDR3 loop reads CASGLGGQSSYEQYF. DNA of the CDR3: TGTGCCAGCGGCCTAGGTGGACAGAGCTCCTACGAGCAGTACTTC.

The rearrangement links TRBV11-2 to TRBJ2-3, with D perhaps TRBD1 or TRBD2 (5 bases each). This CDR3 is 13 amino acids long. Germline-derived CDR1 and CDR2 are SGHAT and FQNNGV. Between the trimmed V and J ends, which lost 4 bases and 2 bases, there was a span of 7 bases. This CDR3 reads CASSYGTTDTQYF. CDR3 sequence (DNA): TGTGCCAGCAGCTATGGGACCACAGATACGCAGTATTTT.

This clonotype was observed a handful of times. CDR3 sequence reads: CSAPQAGGAGELFF. In DNA form, the CDR3 reads TGCAGTGCCCCCCAGGCTGGGGGCGCCGGGGAGCTGTTTTTT. The chain couples TRBV20-1 to TRBJ2-2; D may be TRBD1 (6 bases). There are 14 residues in the CDR3. V was trimmed by 6 bases and J by 6 bases, leaving 17 bases between them. CDR1 and CDR2 from the germline V gene are DFQATT and SNEGSKA (reference sequence).

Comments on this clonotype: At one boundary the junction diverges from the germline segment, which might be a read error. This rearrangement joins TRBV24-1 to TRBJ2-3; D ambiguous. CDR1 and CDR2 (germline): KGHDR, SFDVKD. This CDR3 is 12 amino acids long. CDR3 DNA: TGTACCACCAGTGACATGACAGATACGCAGTATTTT. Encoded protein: CTTSDMTDTQYF.

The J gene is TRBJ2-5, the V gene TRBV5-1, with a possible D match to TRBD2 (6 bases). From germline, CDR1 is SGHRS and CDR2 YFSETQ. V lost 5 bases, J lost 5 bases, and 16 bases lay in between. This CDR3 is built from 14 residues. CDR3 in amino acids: CASRLPGVVETQYF. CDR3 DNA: TGCGCCAGCAGGCTCCCGGGAGTTGTCGAGACCCAGTACTTC.

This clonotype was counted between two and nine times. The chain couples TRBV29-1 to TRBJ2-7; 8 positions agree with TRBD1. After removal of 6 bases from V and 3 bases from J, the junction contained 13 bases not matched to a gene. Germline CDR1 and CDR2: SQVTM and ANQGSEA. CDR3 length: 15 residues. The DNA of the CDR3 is TGCAGCGTACGTAACACAGGGGGTATTAACTACGAGCAGTACTTC. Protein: CSVRNTGGINYEQYF.

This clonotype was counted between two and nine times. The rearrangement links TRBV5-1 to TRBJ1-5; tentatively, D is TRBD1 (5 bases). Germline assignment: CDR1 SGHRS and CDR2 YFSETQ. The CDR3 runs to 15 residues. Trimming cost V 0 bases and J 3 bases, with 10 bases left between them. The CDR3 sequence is CASSLASGYNQPQHF. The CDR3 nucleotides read TGCGCCAGCAGCTTGGCTTCAGGGTACAATCAGCCCCAGCATTTT.

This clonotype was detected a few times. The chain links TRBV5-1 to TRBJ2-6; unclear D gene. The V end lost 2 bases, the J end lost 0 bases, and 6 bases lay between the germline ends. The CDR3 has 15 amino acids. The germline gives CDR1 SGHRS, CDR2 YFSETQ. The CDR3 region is CASSFLPSGANVLTF. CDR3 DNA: TGCGCCAGCAGCTTCTTGCCCTCTGGGGCCAACGTCCTGACTTTC. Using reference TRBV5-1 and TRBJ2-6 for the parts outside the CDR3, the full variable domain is KAGVTQTPRYLIKTRGQQVTLSCSPISGHRSVSWYQQTPGQGLQFLFEYFSETQRNKGNFPGRFSGRQFSNSRSEMNVSTLELGDSALYLCASSFLPSGANVLTFGAGSRLTVL.

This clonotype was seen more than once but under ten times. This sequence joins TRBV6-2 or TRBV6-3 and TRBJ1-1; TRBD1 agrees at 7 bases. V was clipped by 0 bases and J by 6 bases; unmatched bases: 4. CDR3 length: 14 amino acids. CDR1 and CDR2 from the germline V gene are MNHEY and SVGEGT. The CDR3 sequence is CASSYSARGAEAFF. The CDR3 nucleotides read TGTGCCAGCAGTTACTCCGCCAGGGGGGCTGAAGCTTTCTTT.

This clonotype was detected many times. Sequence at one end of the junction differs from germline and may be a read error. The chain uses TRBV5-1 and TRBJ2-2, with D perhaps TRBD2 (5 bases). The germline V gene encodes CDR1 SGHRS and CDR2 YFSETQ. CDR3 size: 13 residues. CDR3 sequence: CASSLVGAGELFF. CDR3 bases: TGTGCCAGCAGCTTAGTCGGGGCCGGGGAGCTGTTTTTT.